This TCR beta chain was identified in a study of regulatory T cells in long-lasting Graves disease. Broader study findings: Newly diagnosed Graves' patients exceeded persistent ones in TCR diversity. Persistent patients had a count of shared public clonotypes (approximately 2,800) that exceeded that of new patients (966). Persistent disease showed a preference for TRBV28, TRBJ1-2 and TRBJ2-5.

Researchers made TCR beta libraries by using iRepertoire HTBI primers and running Arm-PCR on CDR3 regions. TCRdb called the multiplex PCR reads again in MiXCR, with one record for every CDR3 protein. The repertoire holds around 400,000 distinct CDR3 sequences, with 15% to 19% as singletons. This clonotype was seen just once. Its antigen is currently unknown. V shed 5 bases and J shed 8 bases, with 12 bases lying between them. Germline V gene data show CDR1 as KGHDR and CDR2 as SFDVKD. The CDR3 length is 13 residues. The time point was: newly diagnosed GD, antithyroid drugs for less than 3 months. Isolated PBMC RNA provided the starting material for the TCR library.

This sequence joins TRBV24-1 and TRBJ2-1; D possibly corresponds to TRBD2 (6 bases). The TCR was taken from a female donor with Graves disease. Sequencing used peripheral blood mononuclear cells (PBMCs), obtained at new diagnosis, from a patient treated with antithyroid drugs. The CDR3 sequence is CATSGHSGDEQFF. The CDR3 nucleotides are TGTGCCACCAGTGGCCACTCGGGGGATGAGCAGTTCTTC.